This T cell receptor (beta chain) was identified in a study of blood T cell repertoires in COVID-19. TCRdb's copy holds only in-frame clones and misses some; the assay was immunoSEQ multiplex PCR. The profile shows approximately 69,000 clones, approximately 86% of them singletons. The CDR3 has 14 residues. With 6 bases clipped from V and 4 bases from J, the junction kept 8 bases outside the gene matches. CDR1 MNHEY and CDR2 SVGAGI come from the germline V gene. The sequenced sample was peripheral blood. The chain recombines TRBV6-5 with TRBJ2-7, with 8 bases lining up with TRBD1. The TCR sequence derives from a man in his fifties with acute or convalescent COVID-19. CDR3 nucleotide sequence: TGTGCCAGCAGATCCGGGACAGGCTTGTACGAGCAGTACTTC. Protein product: CASRSGTGLYEQYF.